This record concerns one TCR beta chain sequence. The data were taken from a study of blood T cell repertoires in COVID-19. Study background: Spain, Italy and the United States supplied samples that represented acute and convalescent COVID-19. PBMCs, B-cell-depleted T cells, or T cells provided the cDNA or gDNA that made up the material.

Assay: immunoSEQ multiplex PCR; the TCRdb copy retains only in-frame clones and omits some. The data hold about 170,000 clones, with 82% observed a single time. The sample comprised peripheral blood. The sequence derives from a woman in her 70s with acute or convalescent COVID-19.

The CDR3 is CASRLQGRNSPLHF. Here the CDR3 DNA reads TGTGCCAGCAGACTACAGGGACGGAATTCACCCCTCCACTTT. The chain is built from TRBV6-5 and TRBJ1-6; weak D call: TRBD1 (6 bases). Germline values: CDR1 MNHEY, CDR2 SVGAGI. This CDR3 has 14 amino acids. Trimming removed 6 bases from V and 7 bases from J, with 13 bases in between.